These 20 T cell receptor beta chains came from one sample sequenced in a study of Graves' ophthalmopathy and Graves' hyperthyroidism. Amplifying from RNA transcripts, the study obtained TCR beta CDR3 regions. The first round was an RT-PCR with HTBI primers, and the second round was a multiplex PCR. One entry per CDR3 protein, called by TCRdb with MiXCR from the multiplex PCR reads. This table has over a million distinct CDR3 sequences, 35% to 45% appearing once. Sequenced material: peripheral blood or thyroid tissue (not recorded which). These receptors were taken from an adult man with Graves' hyperthyroidism.

About this clonotype itself: One end of the junction does not line up with germline, which may come from a read error. J is TRBJ1-4 and V is TRBV10-3, with D perhaps TRBD1 (6 bases). This CDR3 contains 16 residues. CDR1 is ENHRY and CDR2 is SYGVKD in the germline V gene. The CDR3 sequence: CASSYSAGTNNEKLFF. The DNA for the CDR3 is TGTGCCAGCAGTTACTCAGCCGGGACAAATAATGAAAAACTGTTTTTT.

The chain joins TRBV11-1 to TRBJ2-3; D not certain. Between the trimmed V and J ends, which lost 5 bases and 0 bases, there was a span of 18 bases. Germline V lookup: CDR1 SGHAT, CDR2 FQDESV (reference sequence). This CDR3 has 17 amino acids. CDR3 nucleotide sequence: TGTGCCAGCAGCATGGGAACTCTAGTCGGAAGCACAGATACGCAGTATTTT. Amino acids: CASSMGTLVGSTDTQYF.

The rearrangement links TRBV28 to TRBJ2-7; D unclear. The V gene lost 8 bases and the J gene lost 0 bases, with 11 bases spanning the gap. Germline CDR1 is MDHEN and CDR2 is SYDVKM. The CDR3 consists of 13 residues. This chain's CDR3 is CASVGYSSYEQYF. CDR3 DNA: TGTGCCAGCGTGGGATATAGCTCCTACGAGCAGTACTTC.

This clonotype was observed at least ten times. The chain recombines TRBV5-1 with TRBJ2-7; D possibly corresponds to TRBD2 (5 bases). CDR1 and CDR2 from the germline V gene are SGHRS and YFSETQ. The CDR3 has 14 amino acids. Trimming removed 6 bases from V and 2 bases from J, with 15 bases in between. The DNA for the CDR3 is TGCGCCAGCAAGGCCTCCCGGGGTGCCTACGAGCAGTACTTC. As protein: CASKASRGAYEQYF.

V is TRBV7-8 and J is TRBJ1-6; D is ambiguous. Germline values: CDR1 SGHVS, CDR2 FQNEAQ. Trimming took 5 bases from V and 10 from J, leaving 15 bases between them. The CDR3 is made up of 14 amino acids. CDR3 residues: CASSPRTLGSPLHF. The CDR3 coding sequence is TGTGCCAGCAGCCCACGAACACTAGGGTCACCCCTCCACTTT.

This clonotype was seen more than once but under ten times. The chain uses TRBV7-9 and TRBJ2-7, with D possibly TRBD2 on 6 matching bases. This CDR3 is built from 15 residues. V dropped 4 bases and J dropped 4 bases, with 17 bases sitting between them. The germline V gene has CDR1 SEHNR and CDR2 FQNEAQ (reference sequence). CDR3 protein: CASSSPQPRGYEQYF. Written as DNA, the CDR3 is TGTGCCAGCAGCTCGCCACAGCCGCGGGGATACGAGCAGTACTTC.

Concerning this clonotype: A much larger clone differs by one base, so this may be a read error. V and J are TRBV7-6 and TRBJ1-4; no clear D gene. V was cut by 1 base and J by 7 bases, with 10 bases left in between. The CDR3 has 14 residues. The germline gives CDR1 SGHVS, CDR2 FNYEAQ. This CDR3 is CASSLGALGEKLFF. Here the CDR3 DNA reads TGTGCCAGCAGCTTAGGGGCCCTCGGTGAAAAACTGTTTTTT.

The rearrangement uses TRBV15 and TRBJ1-6; 7 bases match TRBD1. Unmatched junction bases numbered 6, after V lost 3 bases and J lost 4 bases. Germline CDR1 and CDR2: LNHNV and YYDKDF (reference sequence). The CDR3 extends over 16 amino acids. CDR3 loop: CATSRTGTGYNSPLHF. For the CDR3, the DNA is TGTGCCACCAGCAGGACAGGGACGGGGTATAATTCACCCCTCCACTTT. The full variable domain, with the rest looked up from reference TRBV15 and TRBJ1-6, is DAMVIQNPRYQVTQFGKPVTLSCSQTLNHNVMYWYQQKSSQAPKLLFHYYDKDFNNEADTPDNFQSRRPNTSFCFLDIRSPGLGDTAMYLCATSRTGTGYNSPLHFGNGTRLTVT.

This chain connects TRBV4-3 to TRBJ2-7, with D possibly matching TRBD1 (6 bases). This CDR3 comprises 15 residues. Deletions cut 4 bases from V and 4 bases from J, with 17 bases between. Germline V gene sequence: CDR1 LGHNA, CDR2 YSLEER. This chain's CDR3 is CASSPLQGRMYEQYF. The DNA of the CDR3 is TGCGCCAGCAGCCCTTTACAGGGAAGAATGTACGAGCAGTACTTC.

Remarks on this clonotype: Lacking the conserved final phenylalanine or tryptophan, this CDR3 likely reflects a read error. No DNA is shown, since the ends of the CDR3 on it are uncertain; the CDR3 is the one TCRdb lists. This chain links TRBV29-1 with TRBJ2-5; TRBD2 was called by the table and not checked on the DNA. Inclusive of both ends, the CDR3 amounts to 8 amino acids. The V gene's germline CDR1 is SQVTM and CDR2 ANQGSEA. The CDR3 region is CSVDGLAG.

This clonotype was recorded a few times. A much larger clonotype is one base distant, so this may be a read error. This chain links TRBV10-3 with TRBJ2-7; tentatively, D is TRBD1 (6 bases). The V gene's germline CDR1 is ENHRY and CDR2 SYGVKD. The CDR3 runs to 13 residues. The CDR3 loop reads CAVSEAGDYEQYF. Written as DNA, the CDR3 is TGTGCCGTCAGTGAGGCAGGGGACTACGAGCAGTACTTC.

V gene TRBV4-1 combines with J gene TRBJ2-7; D unresolved. The CDR3 loop spans 16 amino acids. Trimming cost V 1 base and J 3 bases, with 16 bases left between them. Germline V gene data show CDR1 as MGHRA and CDR2 as YSYEKL. The CDR3 DNA reads TGCGCCAGCAGCCAAGGCCTAGGGAAAACAGACTACGAGCAGTACTTC. It is translated as CASSQGLGKTDYEQYF.

The table lists this clonotype with a few counts. This sequence joins TRBV12-3 or TRBV12-4 and TRBJ2-7, with D possibly TRBD2 on 5 matching bases. The length of the CDR3 is 13 residues. The V gene lost 6 bases and the J gene lost 7 bases, with 16 bases spanning the gap. Here the CDR3 DNA reads TGTGCCAGCAGCCCCGGGCCTCCGGGGGAGCAGTACTTC. This translates into CASSPGPPGEQYF.

Concerning this clonotype: In this CDR3 the conserved last residue, phenylalanine or tryptophan, is missing, so a read error is likely. V gene TRBV12-3 or TRBV12-4 combines with J gene TRBJ1-1; 8 positions match TRBD1. V shed 7 bases and J 7 bases; nucleotides not matched to a gene: 14. There are 15 residues in the CDR3. In DNA form, the CDR3 reads TGTGCCAGCACTAGGACGGACAGGGACCATGGTGAAGCTTTCCTT. Amino acid sequence: CASTRTDRDHGEAFL.

The chain employs TRBV10-3 and TRBJ1-1, with 10 positions matching TRBD1. Germline values: CDR1 ENHRY, CDR2 SYGVKD. This CDR3 is built from 14 residues. Trimming removed 6 bases from V and 4 bases from J; junction bases left unmatched: 5. The CDR3 here is CAIRIRQGATEAFF. The CDR3 DNA reads as TGTGCCATCAGGATACGACAGGGGGCCACTGAAGCTTTCTTT.

At least ten counts were recorded for this clonotype. The V and J genes are TRBV7-2 and TRBJ2-7; 8 bases are shared with TRBD2. The CDR3 runs 16 residues. The ends lost 3 bases at V and 6 bases at J; junction bases unmatched: 13. CDR1 and CDR2 from the germline V gene are SGHTA and FQGNSA. CDR3 sequence (DNA): TGTGCCAGCAGCTTTTTACTAGCGGAGCGAAGGGGCGAGCAGTACTTC. Translating gives CASSFLLAERRGEQYF.

About this clonotype itself: A junction end diverges from the germline sequence, so it may reflect a read error. The rearrangement joins TRBV20-1 to TRBJ2-7; D is ambiguous. The CDR3 spans 13 residues. Germline V gene data show CDR1 as DFQATT and CDR2 as SNEGSKA (reference sequence). The CDR3 region is CSARTGTHYGQYF. The CDR3 DNA reads as TGCAGTGCTCGAACTGGTACCCACTACGGGCAGTACTTC.

Details on this clonotype: This may be a read error: a much more frequent sequence differs by one nucleotide. The J gene is TRBJ2-5, the V gene TRBV7-9; D is perhaps TRBD1 or TRBD2 (5 bases each). Germline CDR1 is SEHNR and CDR2 is FQNEAQ (reference sequence). The CDR3 totals 16 residues. DNA for the CDR3: TGTGCCGGCAGCTTAGGGCCGGGGCAGACACAAGAGACCCAGTACTTC. It specifies CAGSLGPGQTQETQYF. The entire variable domain, with the rest obtained from reference TRBV7-9 and TRBJ2-5, is as follows: DTGVSQNPRHKITKRGQNVTFRCDPISEHNRLYWYRQTLGQGPEFLTYFQNEAQLEKSRLLSDRFSAERPKGSFSTLEIQRTEQGDSAMYLCAGSLGPGQTQETQYFGPGTRLLVL.

This clonotype has a count of ten or more. CDR3 DNA: TGTGCCAGCAGCAATAAGATTCTCGCATCGGGAAACACCATATATTTT. Its translation is CASSNKILASGNTIYF. The chain recombines TRBV9 with TRBJ1-3; D gene uncertain. V lost 4 bases and J lost 4, with 18 bases in between. Germline V CDR1 and CDR2: SGDLS, YYNGEE. This CDR3 has 16 residues.

The chain joins TRBV4-1 to TRBJ1-4, with unresolved D. Looked up from germline, CDR1 is MGHRA and CDR2 is YSYEKL. This CDR3 is built from 13 residues. Trimming took 8 bases from V and 7 from J, leaving 14 bases between them. CDR3 protein: CASAGVWAEKLFF. The CDR3 DNA sequence: TGCGCCAGCGCCGGCGTGTGGGCTGAAAAACTGTTTTTT.